A selection of T cell receptor beta chains follows, all from one sample in a study of technical replicates of blood from a few donors. Measured with immunoSEQ multiplex PCR; TCRdb has only the in-frame clones, and not every one. The sample lists some 74,000 clones, over 75% seen once, with 0.41% in the top ten. Sequenced sample: T cells isolated from PBMCs. Receptors originate from a human donor in good health. CDR3s include the opening cysteine and the closing phenylalanine or tryptophan.

v_gene | CDR3aa
TRBV30 | CAWTIGSFEAFF
TRBV2 | CASSDLGDWETQYF
TRBV5-1 | CASNPEGDPYEQYF
TRBV11-2 | CASSYGLVAYEQYF
TRBV28 | CASSVGGGRQPQHF
TRBV14 | CASSQVQAEGYEQYF
TRBV7-9 | CASTERGGKGTYEQYF
TRBV28 | CASSLAQLGQISFYNEQFF
TRBV19 | CASSVDRSGNTIYF
TRBV19 | CASSHQLEGYTF
TRBV4-3 | CASSQQPEGQETQYF
TRBV5-1 | CASSLNLGLSGSGRAYKEQFF
TRBV5-5 | CASSSGGSTEAFF
TRBV18 | CASSPMTGVSNQPQHF
TRBV4-3 | CASSRLTGGDQPQHF
TRBV4-1 | CASSQDTASSITDTQYF
TRBV19 | CASRWTGGTEAFF
TRBV5-4 | CASSLGLAGTGELFF
TRBV7-9 | CATLADRGKNTQYF
TRBV19 | CASRTSSGRAGEQFF
TRBV9 | CASSVSGEGNEQFF
TRBV6-1 | CASSEWEGTYNEQFF
TRBV7-8 | CASRSLAGDSETQYF
TRBV15 | CATSSPSGRVNEQFF
TRBV6-5 | CASSYTGYEQYF
TRBV19 | CASRFTYGYTF
TRBV5-5 | CASSLGQALGYGYTF
TRBV6-6 | CASKPRTNYYEQYF
TRBV14 | CASSRHSGTRSTDTQYF
TRBV11-3 | CASSLEGRQANYGYTF
TRBV6-5 | CATSYGQSNYEQYF
TRBV30 | CAWSVKGVNEKLFF
TRBV9 | CASSALTTPGLNEQFF
TRBV5-4 | CASSLDREWADTQYF
TRBV11-2 | CASSLEQQETQYF
TRBV5-6 | CASSLFPTGDDQPQHF
TRBV30 | CAFNDRASSEAFF